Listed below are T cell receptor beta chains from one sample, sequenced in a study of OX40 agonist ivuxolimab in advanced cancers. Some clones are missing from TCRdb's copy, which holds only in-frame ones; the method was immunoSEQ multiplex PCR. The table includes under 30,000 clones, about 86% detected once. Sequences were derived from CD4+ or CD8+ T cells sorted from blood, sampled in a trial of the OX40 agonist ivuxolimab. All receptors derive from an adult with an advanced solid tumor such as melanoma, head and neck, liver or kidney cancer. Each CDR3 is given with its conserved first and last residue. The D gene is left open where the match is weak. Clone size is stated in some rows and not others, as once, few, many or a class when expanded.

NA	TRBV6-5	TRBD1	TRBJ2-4	TGTGCCAGCAGTTACCCCCGGGACAGGGTCAACATTCAGTACTTC	CASSYPRDRVNIQYF
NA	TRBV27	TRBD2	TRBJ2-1	TGTGCCAGCAGTTTAGGTAGCGGGGGGGCCCCACGGTACAATGAGCAGTTCTTC	CASSLGSGGAPRYNEQFF
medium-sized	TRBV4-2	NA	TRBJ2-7	TGTGCCAGCAGCCAAGAAGGACTCGACTCAGACGAGCAGTACTTC	CASSQEGLDSDEQYF
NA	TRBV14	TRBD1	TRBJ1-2	TGTGCCAGCAGCCAAGAGGACAGGGGGCTCTATGGCTACACCTTC	CASSQEDRGLYGYTF
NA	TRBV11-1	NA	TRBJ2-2	TGTGCCAGCAGTCAAGGCGGGGAGCTGTTTTTT	CASSQGGELFF
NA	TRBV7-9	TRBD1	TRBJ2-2	TGTGCCAGCAGCCCTTGGACAGGAACCTACACCGGGGAGCTGTTTTTT	CASSPWTGTYTGELFF
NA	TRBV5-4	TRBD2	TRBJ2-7	TGTGCCAGCAGCGCTCCTAGCGGGGGGAACTACGAGCAGTACTTC	CASSAPSGGNYEQYF
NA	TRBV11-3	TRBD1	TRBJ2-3	TGTGCCAGCAAGGACAGGGGAGGCGATACGCAGTATTTT	CASKDRGGDTQYF
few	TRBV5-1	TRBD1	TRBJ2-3	TGCGCCAGCAGCCCAACAGGGGGCCAGGTCGGCTTTAGCACAGATACGCAGTATTTT	CASSPTGGQVGFSTDTQYF
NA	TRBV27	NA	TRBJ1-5	TGTGCCAGCAGTCCAGGGCTGTTTGGGAATCAGCCCCAGCATTTT	CASSPGLFGNQPQHF
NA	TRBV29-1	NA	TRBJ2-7	TGCAGCGTTGAAGATATCGGGGTCCACTACGAGCAGTACTTC	CSVEDIGVHYEQYF
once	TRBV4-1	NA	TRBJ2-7	TGCGCCAGCAGCCAAGTTCCAGGGGGGCTGGATGAGCAGTACTTC	CASSQVPGGLDEQYF
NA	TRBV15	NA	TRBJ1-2	TGTGCCACCTCGCCGGGGGGAAATGGCTACACCTTC	CATSPGGNGYTF
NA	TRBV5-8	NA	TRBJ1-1	TGTGCCAGCAGCTTGGCATTCAGAGAGAACACTGAAGCTTTCTTT	CASSLAFRENTEAFF
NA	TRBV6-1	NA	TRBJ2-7	TGTGCCAGCAGTGAAGTGTCGACGGCCTACGAGCAGTACTTC	CASSEVSTAYEQYF
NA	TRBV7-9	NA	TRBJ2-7	TGTGCCAGCAGCGCCACCCCTTCTGGACATAACTCCTACGAGCAGTACTTC	CASSATPSGHNSYEQYF
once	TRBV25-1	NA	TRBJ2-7	TGTGCCAGCGGGGCCTACGAGCAGTACTTC	CASGAYEQYF
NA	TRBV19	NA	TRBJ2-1	TGTGCCAGTAAATGGGGGTTTGGGTTTGATGAGCAGTTCTTC	CASKWGFGFDEQFF
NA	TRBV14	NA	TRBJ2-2	TGTGCCAGCAGCCTAGGGACACTTCCTACCGGGGAGCTGTTTTTT	CASSLGTLPTGELFF
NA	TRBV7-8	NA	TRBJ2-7	TGTGCCAGCAGCTTAGAAAGGGCCCCACTGGTCCACGAGCAGTACTTC	CASSLERAPLVHEQYF
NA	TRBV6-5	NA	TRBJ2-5	TGTGCCAGCAGTTATGAAACAGAAGAGACCCAGTACTTC	CASSYETEETQYF
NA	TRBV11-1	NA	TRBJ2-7	TGTGCCAGCAGCTTAGAAAGACAGCCTTCCTACGAGCAGTACTTC	CASSLERQPSYEQYF
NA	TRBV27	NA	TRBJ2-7	TGTGCCAGCAGTTTATCCGAAGGACAGTCGGCCTACGAGCAGTACTTC	CASSLSEGQSAYEQYF